This T cell receptor (beta chain) was profiled in a study of blood T cell repertoires in COVID-19. Across the study: The samples span acute and convalescent COVID-19 from the United States, Italy and Spain.

Germline V CDR1 and CDR2: SGHTA, FQGTGA. V was clipped by 0 bases and J by 1 base; unmatched bases: 2. The CDR3 contains 16 residues. Original handling: The authors estimated nucleated cell counts from reference gene primer amplification. Repertoires were generated with immunoSEQ multiplex PCR, while TCRdb's copy carries only in-frame clones and drops some. Clone size and the V and J calls come from that table; the DNA yielded D and trimming. Here the sample spans around 270,000 clones, more than 75% being singletons. The Seattle patients joined while their infection was active and were tracked longitudinally afterward.

The sequencing input was peripheral blood. The sequence was collected from a woman between 55 and 75 years old with COVID-19, enrolled during active disease. The chain joins TRBV7-3 to TRBJ2-1; 8 positions agree with TRBD2. CDR3 region: CASSLTSGVSYNEQFF. For the CDR3, the DNA is TGTGCCAGCAGCTTAACTAGCGGGGTGTCCTACAATGAGCAGTTCTTC.